This TCR beta chain was identified in a study of blood T cell repertoires in COVID-19. Looking at the study overall: Acute-phase and convalescent COVID-19 samples originated in the United States, Italy and Spain. Nucleic acid was either cDNA or gDNA, and it came from T cells, B-cell-depleted T cells, or PBMCs.

In the original analysis: Amplified reference gene primers provided the basis for estimating nucleated cell counts. Only in-frame clones appear in the TCRdb table, and some are missing; sequencing was by immunoSEQ multiplex PCR. The D gene and trimming were derived from the DNA, and the V and J assignments and clone size from that table. There are around 140,000 clones in the sample; 81% occur only once, and approximately 8.2% lies in the top ten. The CDR3 covers 14 residues. The V gene end was trimmed by 7 bases and the J gene end by 1 base; junction bases not matched to a gene: 7. Germline V gene sequence: CDR1 MNHNY, CDR2 SVGAGI (reference sequence).

The chain links TRBV6-6 to TRBJ2-7; 7 bases align to TRBD2. This clonotype originated in a human donor in a cohort sampled during active COVID-19. Sequenced sample: peripheral blood. The CDR3 reads CASTPGGLSYEQYF. Here the CDR3 DNA reads TGTGCCAGCACCCCGGGAGGACTTTCCTACGAGCAGTACTTC.